The 29 T cell receptor beta chains presented below share a single source sample, sequenced in a study of control samples from healthy donors and cancer patients (dated by TCRdb to the early 2020s). Library preparation was by the immunoSEQ multiplex PCR assay. TCRdb's version of the immuneACCESS table is confined to in-frame rearrangements and falls short of the full clone set. An unresolved V gene accounts for under half of the shortfall where checked; the remainder is of unknown origin. The sample yields 65,000 to 90,000 clones; more than 70% were counted once. The ten largest account for 15% to 25% of the sample. The sample taken for sequencing was blood. The receptors derive from a man in his forties or fifties in good health.

The V and J genes are TRBV24-1 and TRBJ1-1; the D gene is possibly TRBD1 (5 bases). Germline V gene data show CDR1 as KGHDR and CDR2 as SFDVKD. The CDR3 is 14 residues long. Trimming cost V 7 bases and J 1 base, with 12 bases left between them. The DNA of the CDR3 is TGTGCCACCAGCCCGGGGGGGTCGAACACTGAAGCTTTCTTT. Its translation: CATSPGGSNTEAFF.

CDR3 region: CASSRQDRSNQPQHF. CDR3 sequence (DNA): TGCGCCAGCAGCCGACAGGACAGATCCAATCAGCCCCAGCATTTT. The rearrangement joins TRBV4-1 to TRBJ1-5; weak D call: TRBD1 (6 bases). There are 15 residues in the CDR3. Germline CDR1 MGHRA, CDR2 YSYEKL. Between the trimmed V and J ends, which lost 4 bases and 3 bases, there was a span of 13 bases.

The chain is built from TRBV6-1 and TRBJ2-7; no reliable D call. Trimming removed 3 bases from V and 1 base from J, with 13 bases in between. This CDR3 comprises 15 residues. Germline CDR1 is MNHNS and CDR2 is SASEGT. DNA for the CDR3: TGTGCCAGCAGTGAGTATGGTGTTTATTCCTACGAGCAGTACGTC. It translates to CASSEYGVYSYEQYV.

CDR3 nucleotides: TGTGCCACCAGTTGGGAGCCTTACGAGCAGTACGTC. It translates to CATSWEPYEQYV. This chain joins TRBV24-1 and TRBJ2-7; a possible D gene is TRBD2 (5 bases). The CDR3 covers 12 residues. Germline V gene sequence: CDR1 KGHDR, CDR2 SFDVKD. Trimming left V 6 bases short and J 4 bases short, with 9 bases between.

On this clone itself: Since the CDR3 does not end with the conserved phenylalanine or tryptophan, this likely comes from a read error. Because the CDR3's place on the DNA is in doubt, the DNA is left out and the CDR3 is given as listed by TCRdb. The gene calls are TRBV23-1 and TRBJ1-1. TRBV23-1 belongs to the ORF category, with a function that is uncertain. A total of 10 residues make up the CDR3, ends included. CDR3: CASSYPRQGG.

The genes are TRBV20-1 and TRBJ1-2; possible D gene TRBD1, 5 bases. The CDR3 sequence is 13 residues long. V lost 3 bases and J 4 bases, leaving 12 bases between the germline ends. The germline V gene encodes CDR1 DFQATT and CDR2 SNEGSKA (reference sequence). The CDR3 here is CSASGAGPYGYTF. CDR3 nucleotides: TGCAGTGCTAGTGGGGCAGGACCCTATGGCTACACCTTC.

The V gene is TRBV30, the J gene TRBJ1-1; D may be TRBD1 (6 bases). Germline CDR1 GTSNPN, CDR2 SVGIG (reference sequence). The CDR3 has 15 amino acids. With 2 bases removed from V and 2 bases from J, the gap between germline ends came to 15 bases. The CDR3: CAWSSTTGDNTEAFF. CDR3 DNA sequence: TGTGCCTGGAGTTCTACGACAGGAGATAACACTGAAGCTTTCTTT.

This chain connects TRBV7-2 to TRBJ2-5; TRBD1 matches at 9 bases. From germline, CDR1 is SGHTA and CDR2 FQGNSA. This CDR3 contains 16 residues. Trimming at V came to 3 bases and at J to 5 bases, leaving 10 bases not matched to a gene. The CDR3 loop is CASSFTGGAKKETQYF. CDR3 sequence (DNA): TGTGCCAGCAGCTTCACAGGGGGCGCGAAGAAGGAGACCCAGTACTTC.

In this sample, this clone turned up a few times. This chain connects TRBV12-5 to TRBJ2-3; D uncertain. Germline CDR1 and CDR2: LGHNT and FRNRAP. CDR3 length equals 13 residues. Trimming stripped 3 bases from V and 6 bases from J, with 10 bases between. CDR3 sequence: CASGFRISDTQYF. DNA of the CDR3: TGTGCTAGTGGTTTCCGGATCTCGGATACGCAGTATTTT.

This chain uses TRBV11-3 with TRBJ2-5, with a weak D call TRBD2 (6 bases). The germline CDR1 and CDR2 sequences are SGHNT and YENEEA. V gave up 4 bases and J gave up 5 bases, with 14 bases separating them. This CDR3 comprises 14 residues. The CDR3 DNA is TGTGCCAGCAGCTCGACTAGGTTGGCGGAGACCCAGTACTTC. This gives the protein CASSSTRLAETQYF.

V and J are TRBV30 and TRBJ1-5; 7 nucleotides agree with TRBD1. With 2 bases clipped from V and 9 bases from J, the junction kept 7 bases outside the gene matches. The CDR3 runs to 13 residues. The germline CDR1 and CDR2 sequences are GTSNPN and SVGIG (reference sequence). The CDR3 bases are TGTGCCTGGAGTCGACAGGGTGGGGGGCCCCAGCATTTT. Protein sequence: CAWSRQGGGPQHF.

This sequence joins TRBV5-4 and TRBJ1-2; D may be TRBD1 (5 bases). This CDR3 region has 14 residues. V lost 4 bases and J lost 0, with 10 bases in between. Germline-derived CDR1 and CDR2 are SGHNT and YYREEE (reference sequence). CDR3 coding DNA: TGTGCCAGCAGCCCCGGGGGGACTAACTATGGCTACACCTTC. The encoded protein is CASSPGGTNYGYTF.

The CDR3 nucleotides are TGTGCCAGCAGCCAGAGCCTGGCGGGCACTGAAGCTTTCTTT. Protein sequence: CASSQSLAGTEAFF. The chain is built from TRBV14 and TRBJ1-1; no clear D. The germline V gene encodes CDR1 SGHDN and CDR2 FVKESK. Trimming removed 3 bases from V and 4 bases from J, with 12 bases in between. The length of the CDR3 is 14 residues.

This chain joins TRBV7-2 and TRBJ1-1; D perhaps matches TRBD1 (6 bases). Germline lookup yields CDR1 SGHTA and CDR2 FQGNSA. Trimming took 4 bases from V and 4 from J, leaving 13 bases between them. This CDR3 is 14 amino acids long. The CDR3 spells CASSSQGGFTEAFF. The CDR3 DNA reads TGTGCCAGCAGCTCACAGGGTGGGTTCACTGAAGCTTTCTTT. The variable domain in full, with the rest retrieved from reference TRBV7-2 and TRBJ1-1, is GAGVSQSPSNKVTEKGKDVELRCDPISGHTALYWYRQSLGQGLEFLIYFQGNSAPDKSGLPSDRFSAERTGGSVSTLTIQRTQQEDSAVYLCASSSQGGFTEAFFGQGTRLTVV.

The chain combines TRBV7-8 with TRBJ2-7; TRBD2 is a possible D gene (6 bases). The CDR3 contains 16 residues. Deletions cut 1 base from V and 2 bases from J, with 15 bases between. Looked up from germline, CDR1 is SGHVS and CDR2 is FQNEAQ. CDR3 sequence reads: CASSLVLVREAYEQYF. CDR3 bases: TGTGCCAGCAGCTTAGTTTTGGTGCGGGAAGCCTACGAGCAGTACTTC.

This sequence joins TRBV5-1 and TRBJ1-4; 7 nucleotides align to TRBD1. The J segment lost 8 bases and the V segment lost 4 bases, leaving 8 bases of the junction unmatched. CDR1 and CDR2 from the germline V gene are SGHRS and YFSETQ. CDR3 size: 14 residues. The chain's CDR3 is CASSDTGVGEKLFF. Written as DNA, the CDR3 is TGCGCCAGCAGCGATACAGGGGTAGGGGAAAAACTGTTTTTT. Full variable domain (rest looked up from reference TRBV5-1 and TRBJ1-4): KAGVTQTPRYLIKTRGQQVTLSCSPISGHRSVSWYQQTPGQGLQFLFEYFSETQRNKGNFPGRFSGRQFSNSRSEMNVSTLELGDSALYLCASSDTGVGEKLFFGSGTQLSVL.

The chain carries TRBV5-4 and TRBJ1-2, with 7 bases that match TRBD1. The germline CDR1 and CDR2 sequences are SGHNT and YYREEE (reference sequence). Trimming took 0 bases from V and 3 from J; bases not matched to a gene: 5. The length of the CDR3 is 15 residues. Here the CDR3 reads CASSLVHRGDYGYTF. Here the CDR3 DNA reads TGTGCCAGCAGCTTGGTTCACAGGGGTGACTATGGCTACACCTTC.

The CDR3: CASSPTLQGAASGIQYF. The CDR3 bases are TGTGCCAGCAGCCCCACCCTACAGGGGGCAGCTTCGGGTATCCAGTACTTC. J is TRBJ2-5 and V is TRBV9; 9 positions match TRBD1. V lost 4 bases to trimming and J lost 10 bases; unmatched junction nucleotides: 20. Germline V lookup: CDR1 SGDLS, CDR2 YYNGEE. The CDR3 runs to 17 residues.

This chain links TRBV3-1 (or the pseudogene TRBV3-2) with TRBJ1-6; 7 bases align to TRBD1. The germline gives CDR1 LGHDT, CDR2 YNNKEL (reference sequence). This CDR3 spans 14 amino acids. J lost 9 bases, V lost 3 bases, and 5 bases had no gene match. In DNA, the CDR3 is TGTGCCAGCAGCCATCCGACAGGGTCTTCACCCCTCCACTTT. Protein sequence: CASSHPTGSSPLHF.

This rearrangement joins TRBV15 to TRBJ2-5; 10 nucleotides line up with TRBD2. In germline, CDR1 is LNHNV, CDR2 YYDKDF (reference sequence). V gave up 0 bases and J gave up 4 bases; unmatched junction bases: 11. This CDR3 has 18 amino acids. The CDR3 sequence: CATSRDQQRGGRGETQYF. In nucleotides, the CDR3 is TGTGCCACCAGCAGAGATCAGCAGCGGGGGGGCCGGGGAGAGACCCAGTACTTC.

The genes are TRBV10-3 and TRBJ1-1; the match to TRBD1 covers 7 bases. The germline gives CDR1 ENHRY, CDR2 SYGVKD. The V and J ends lost 6 bases and 1 base, in that order; junction bases with no gene match: 8. CDR3 length: 15 residues. CDR3 sequence: CAISGDRVGNTEAFF. In DNA, the CDR3 is TGTGCCATCAGCGGAGACAGGGTAGGGAACACTGAAGCTTTCTTT.

The J gene is TRBJ2-1, the V gene TRBV27; D is possibly TRBD1 (6 bases). Trimming took off 5 bases at V and 4 bases at J, with 9 bases between the two ends. The germline CDR1 and CDR2 sequences are MNHEY and SMNVEV (reference sequence). The CDR3 covers 13 residues. Here the CDR3 reads CASSQDRYNEQFF. The DNA for the CDR3 is TGTGCCAGCAGTCAGGACAGATACAATGAGCAGTTCTTC.

The chain links TRBV24-1 to TRBJ2-7; D is possibly TRBD1 (6 bases). Trimming removed 4 bases from V and 1 base from J, with 10 bases in between. In germline, CDR1 is KGHDR, CDR2 SFDVKD. The CDR3 sequence is 14 residues long. Here the CDR3 DNA reads TGTGCCACCAGTGACTCGACAGGTTCCTACGAGCAGTACTTC. Protein: CATSDSTGSYEQYF.

The chain carries TRBV5-8 and TRBJ2-1; tentative D call: TRBD2 (5 bases). The V gene's germline CDR1 is SGHTS and CDR2 YDEGEE. This CDR3 has 16 amino acids. V was pared by 3 bases and J by 4 bases, with 17 bases between. The CDR3 DNA sequence: TGTGCCAGCAGCTCGGCCCAGGCGGGCTTTTACAATGAGCAGTTCTTC. Translation gives CASSSAQAGFYNEQFF.

The chain employs TRBV11-3 and TRBJ2-3; D is unresolved. V was shortened by 5 bases and J by 3 bases, with 12 bases between the two germline ends. This CDR3 has 14 amino acids. Germline values: CDR1 SGHNT, CDR2 YENEEA. Here the CDR3 DNA reads TGTGCCAGCAGCCCCGCGGCTTCTACAGATACGCAGTATTTT. Translating gives CASSPAASTDTQYF.

The rearrangement uses TRBV9 and TRBJ1-2, with D maybe TRBD1 (6 bases). The CDR3 extends over 13 amino acids. Trimming took 3 bases from V and 2 from J, leaving 8 bases between them. From germline, CDR1 is SGDLS and CDR2 YYNGEE. The CDR3: CASSDRENYGYTF. The DNA for the CDR3 is TGTGCCAGCAGCGACAGGGAGAACTATGGCTACACCTTC.

V and J are TRBV20-1 and TRBJ1-1; D gene uncertain. This CDR3 comprises 11 residues. Germline V CDR1 and CDR2: DFQATT, SNEGSKA (reference sequence). CDR3 residues: CTGLVNTEAFF. The CDR3 region has the DNA TGCACTGGTCTAGTGAACACTGAAGCTTTCTTT.

The J gene is TRBJ2-7, the V gene TRBV7-9; D gene uncertain. CDR1 and CDR2 (germline): SEHNR, FQNEAQ (reference sequence). Trimming stripped 5 bases from V and 2 bases from J, with 16 bases between. CDR3 length: 15 residues. The CDR3 sequence: CASSTTYDVTYEQYF. The CDR3, as DNA: TGTGCCAGCAGCACCACCTACGACGTAACCTACGAGCAGTACTTC.

J is TRBJ2-7 and V is TRBV28; 7 positions agree with TRBD2. There are 14 residues in the CDR3. CDR1 and CDR2 (germline): MDHEN, SYDVKM. After removal of 3 bases from V and 0 bases from J, the junction contained 2 bases not matched to a gene. The CDR3 DNA is TGTGCCAGCAGTTTTGGCGGGAGCTCCTACGAGCAGTACTTC. Protein product: CASSFGGSSYEQYF.